The T cell receptor beta chain under discussion was sequenced for a study of cytomegalovirus exposure and HLA in healthy donors. Study overall: The Caucasian-associated ancestry cluster held about 80% of 300 to 500 genotyped donors. The study's findings and limits: It was likely that a cluster of highly shared sequence variants was a sequencing artifact. The sole available immune exposure information was CMV serostatus. In a later analysis, HLA-C alleles had the fewest associated TCRs, DRB1 alleles the most.

The ends were cut back, 2 bases at V and 0 bases at J, with 7 bases in the middle. This CDR3 is 13 amino acids long. The germline V gene has CDR1 GTSNPN and CDR2 SVGIG (reference sequence). In the case of this clone: Its antigen remains unknown. This specimen includes other DNA sequences encoding the same CDR3.

Use of 60 Vbeta and 13 Jbeta primers characterized the PCR. Generated by immunoSEQ multiplex PCR, the TCRdb table keeps only in-frame clones and is missing some. The table records 210,000 or so clones, approximately 79% of them present only once. The clonotype comes from a girl aged 2 to 9 in good health and CMV-seronegative. The specimen was PBMCs. The chain is built from TRBV30 and TRBJ1-1; TRBD1 might be the D (6 bases). The CDR3 is CAWSRTVNTEAFF. DNA of the CDR3: TGTGCCTGGAGTCGGACAGTGAACACTGAAGCTTTCTTT.